A single sample gave rise to the 25 T cell receptor beta chains below, sequenced in a study of early T cells in non-severe SARS-CoV-2 infection. MiXCR was run by TCRdb on the 5' RACE reads, yielding one entry per CDR3 protein. This sample yields some 30,000 distinct CDR3 sequences, of which 4.7% are seen a single time; approximately 7.5% belongs to the top ten. The source material was whole blood. The origin of the receptors is an adult who was a healthcare worker with PCR-confirmed SARS-CoV-2 infection or an uninfected control (not recorded which).

In its sample, this clonotype was seen many times. The chain combines TRBV28 with TRBJ2-3, with TRBD1 as a possible D gene (6 bases). Trimming removed 4 bases at V and 2 bases at J, with 16 bases between. CDR1 is MDHEN and CDR2 is SYDVKM in the germline V gene. CDR3 size: 16 residues. Here the CDR3 DNA reads TGTGCCAGCAGTTGGCTCGGACAGAAAAACACAGATACGCAGTATTTT. It translates to CASSWLGQKNTDTQYF.

In its sample, this clonotype was seen a few times. The chain couples TRBV5-1 to TRBJ2-1, with D maybe TRBD2 (5 bases). In germline, CDR1 is SGHRS, CDR2 YFSETQ. The ends were cut back, 2 bases at V and 8 bases at J, with 8 bases in the middle. The CDR3 runs 12 residues. The CDR3: CASSFAGDEQFF. In DNA form, the CDR3 reads TGCGCCAGCAGCTTTGCGGGCGATGAGCAGTTCTTC.

This clonotype was seen ten or more times. This rearrangement joins TRBV3-1 to TRBJ2-1; TRBD1 aligns across 9 bases. Germline CDR1 and CDR2: LGHDT and YNNKEL (reference sequence). The CDR3 covers 15 residues. V shed 4 bases, J shed 0 bases, and the junction held 1 base outside the gene matches. CDR3 amino acids: CASSPGQGSYNEQFF. The CDR3 coding sequence is TGTGCCAGCAGCCCGGGACAGGGCTCCTACAATGAGCAGTTCTTC.

The rearrangement links TRBV30 to TRBJ1-1; TRBD1 matches 7 bases. With 5 bases clipped from V and 2 bases from J, the junction kept 8 bases outside the gene matches. This CDR3 is built from 14 residues. Per the germline V gene, CDR1 is GTSNPN and CDR2 is SVGIG (reference sequence). In DNA form, the CDR3 reads TGTGCCTGGGGACGACAGGGTGGAAACACTGAAGCTTTCTTT. Translation gives CAWGRQGGNTEAFF.

This clonotype was detected ten times or more. The J gene is TRBJ1-6, the V gene TRBV30; tentatively, D is TRBD1 (5 bases). The V and J ends lost 5 bases and 10 bases respectively, with 12 bases between them. CDR3 length: 12 amino acids. Germline V lookup: CDR1 GTSNPN, CDR2 SVGIG (reference sequence). The CDR3 nucleotides read TGTGCCTGGGGGCCAGGGCAGTCACCCCTCCACTTT. It encodes CAWGPGQSPLHF.

This clonotype was seen repeatedly, ten times or more. The V gene is TRBV6-5, the J gene TRBJ2-7, with no clear D. This CDR3 spans 15 amino acids. V lost 4 bases, J lost 0 bases, and 13 bases lay in between. Germline loops: CDR1 MNHEY, CDR2 SVGAGI. The CDR3 reads CASSSVTGHSYEQYF. CDR3 coding DNA: TGTGCCAGCAGTTCCGTCACCGGGCACTCCTACGAGCAGTACTTC.

The rearrangement links TRBV25-1 to TRBJ1-5, with D unresolved. Between the trimmed V and J ends, which lost 5 bases and 3 bases, there was a span of 14 bases. Looked up from germline, CDR1 is MGHDK and CDR2 is SYGVNS. There are 15 residues in the CDR3. This CDR3 is CASSPANSFNQPQHF. The CDR3 region has the DNA TGTGCCAGCAGTCCCGCGAATAGCTTCAATCAGCCCCAGCATTTT.

This clonotype was detected many times. The V and J genes are TRBV7-9 and TRBJ2-1; D possibly corresponds to TRBD1 (5 bases). The CDR3 sequence is 15 residues long. Looked up from germline, CDR1 is SEHNR and CDR2 is FQNEAQ (reference sequence). V shed 3 bases and J shed 4 bases, with 13 bases lying between them. CDR3 bases: TGTGCCAGCAGCTTTGCTAACAGGCAATACAATGAGCAGTTCTTC. As protein: CASSFANRQYNEQFF. Supplemented by reference TRBV7-9 and TRBJ2-1, the full variable domain reads DTGVSQNPRHKITKRGQNVTFRCDPISEHNRLYWYRQTLGQGPEFLTYFQNEAQLEKSRLLSDRFSAERPKGSFSTLEIQRTEQGDSAMYLCASSFANRQYNEQFFGPGTRLTVL.

This clonotype came up many times. V gene TRBV29-1 combines with J gene TRBJ2-1; 9 bases line up with TRBD2. The CDR3 has 14 amino acids. The trim removed 6 bases at V and 5 bases at J, leaving 8 bases unmatched. Germline-derived CDR1 and CDR2 are SQVTM and ANQGSEA. The CDR3 spells CSVSGTSSDNEQFF. Here the CDR3 DNA reads TGCAGCGTCTCCGGGACTAGCAGTGACAATGAGCAGTTCTTC.

This clonotype has a count of ten or more. The chain recombines TRBV9 with TRBJ2-1; 13 bases are a match to TRBD2. The V gene end was trimmed by 2 bases and the J gene end by 6 bases; junction bases not matched to a gene: 8. The germline CDR1 and CDR2 sequences are SGDLS and YYNGEE. The CDR3 has 17 residues. The CDR3, as DNA: TGTGCCAGCAGCGTCGTAACTAGCGGGGGGGCTCCCAATGAGCAGTTCTTC. Amino acid sequence: CASSVVTSGGAPNEQFF.

This clonotype appeared many times. The chain has TRBV3-1 and TRBJ1-1; unclear D gene. The CDR3 extends over 14 amino acids. Germline V CDR1 and CDR2: LGHDT, YNNKEL (reference sequence). Trimming pared 0 bases from V and 6 bases from J, leaving 11 bases between. The CDR3 bases are TGTGCCAGCAGCCAAGACCAGAGGAGGGCTGAAGCTTTCTTT. Its translation: CASSQDQRRAEAFF.

This clonotype was seen ten or more times. This chain uses TRBV19 with TRBJ1-1, with 7 bases identical to TRBD1. J gave up 1 base and V 8 bases, and 10 bases lay outside the gene matches. This CDR3 contains 15 residues. Germline V CDR1 and CDR2: LNHDA, SQIVND (reference sequence). The CDR3 here is CASLPYRGANTEAFF. In DNA, the CDR3 is TGTGCCAGTCTCCCATACAGGGGCGCGAACACTGAAGCTTTCTTT.

The CDR3 nucleotides read TGTGCCAGCAGCTTCTTGGACAGGGACCTCAATGAGCAGTTCTTC. It is translated as CASSFLDRDLNEQFF. The chain employs TRBV5-6 and TRBJ2-1; 8 bases are a match to TRBD1. CDR1 and CDR2 (germline): SGHDT, YYEEEE. V trimming: 2 bases; J trimming: 6 bases; junction bases outside the gene matches: 7. The CDR3 runs 15 residues.

At least ten counts were recorded for this clonotype. The rearrangement links TRBV12-3 or TRBV12-4 to TRBJ2-3; 13 bases match TRBD2. The CDR3 extends over 15 amino acids. The trim removed 8 bases at V and 5 bases at J, leaving 7 bases unmatched. The CDR3 loop is CASRRTSGGEDTQYF. The CDR3 nucleotides are TGTGCCAGCCGAAGGACTAGCGGGGGTGAAGATACGCAGTATTTT.

This clonotype has at least ten counts. The chain couples TRBV9 to TRBJ1-1; maybe TRBD1 (5 bases). V lost 3 bases, J lost 3 bases, and 12 bases lay in between. This CDR3 is built from 14 residues. Germline CDR1 SGDLS, CDR2 YYNGEE. CDR3 bases: TGTGCCAGCAGCGCCCCCCCCAGGGACACTGAAGCTTTCTTT. This translates into CASSAPPRDTEAFF.

This clonotype has ten or more counts. The chain employs TRBV12-3 or TRBV12-4 and TRBJ2-7; 15 bases are shared with TRBD2. J gave up 4 bases and V 5 bases, and 3 bases lay outside the gene matches. The CDR3 is made up of 15 amino acids. CDR3: CASSRTSGGDYEQYF. CDR3 nucleotide sequence: TGTGCCAGCAGTCGGACTAGCGGGGGGGATTACGAGCAGTACTTC.

This clonotype was seen once. The gene calls are TRBV6-2 or TRBV6-3 and TRBJ1-5, with 7 bases that match TRBD1. From germline, CDR1 is MNHEY and CDR2 SVGEGT. This CDR3 comprises 17 residues. After removal of 6 bases from V and 2 bases from J, the junction contained 13 bases not matched to a gene. CDR3 sequence (DNA): TGTGCCAGCAGCGCGGTTAAGGGGGCGTCGGGCAATCAGCCCCAGCATTTT. It specifies CASSAVKGASGNQPQHF.

Many counts were recorded for this clonotype. V usage is TRBV20-1 and J usage is TRBJ1-6, with TRBD1 as a possible D gene (6 bases). The germline V and J ends were trimmed by 3 bases and 9 bases, with 18 bases remaining between them. CDR1 is DFQATT, CDR2 SNEGSKA, per germline (reference sequence). CDR3 length: 15 amino acids. CDR3 loop: CSASLEAGASSPLHF. The DNA for the CDR3 is TGCAGTGCTAGTCTAGAGGCGGGGGCTTCTTCACCCCTCCACTTT.

This clonotype was counted only a few times. The junction does not match germline at one end; this may be a read error. The chain combines TRBV12-3 or TRBV12-4 with TRBJ2-1; 12 nucleotides agree with TRBD2. The CDR3 covers 14 residues. The CDR3 DNA reads as TGTGCCAGCAGTTTCACTAGCGGGGGGCCTAGTCAGGCCTTC. Amino acids: CASSFTSGGPSQAF.

This clonotype was observed at least ten times. The rearrangement joins TRBV5-1 to TRBJ1-2, with 8 nucleotides matching TRBD1. Germline-derived CDR1 and CDR2 are SGHRS and YFSETQ. Trimming removed 0 bases from V and 7 bases from J; junction bases left unmatched: 11. CDR3 length: 16 residues. The DNA of the CDR3 is TGCGCCAGCAGCTTGGAAGTGACAGGGGTATTTACTGGCTACACCTTC. The encoded protein is CASSLEVTGVFTGYTF.

On this clonotype itself: This may be a read error: a much more frequent sequence differs by one nucleotide. This chain joins TRBV11-2 and TRBJ2-1; TRBD1 matches 9 bases. Germline CDR1 SGHAT, CDR2 FQNNGV. The CDR3 length is 15 residues. CDR3 bases: TGTGCCAGCAGCTTAAGGGACAGGGCATACAATGACCAGTTCTTC. It codes for CASSLRDRAYNDQFF.

This clonotype appeared many times. This CDR3 is CASSLASTGNEQYF. In DNA, the CDR3 is TGTGCCAGCAGCTTAGCCTCGACAGGGAACGAGCAGTACTTC. V gene TRBV7-2 combines with J gene TRBJ2-7; 7 bases match TRBD1. Germline V gene data show CDR1 as SGHTA and CDR2 as FQGNSA. This CDR3 contains 14 residues. Unmatched junction bases numbered 4, after V lost 0 bases and J lost 5 bases.

This clonotype appeared many times. The J gene is TRBJ1-3, the V gene TRBV29-1; D unresolved. The CDR3 is 14 amino acids. V lost 5 bases and J lost 0, with 11 bases in between. Germline V gene lookup returns CDR1 SQVTM and CDR2 ANQGSEA. The CDR3 DNA follows: TGCAGCGTTTCCAGCCCTAGCTCTGGAAACACCATATATTTT. It codes for CSVSSPSSGNTIYF.

This clonotype was detected ten times or more. This chain joins TRBV18 and TRBJ2-4, with 7 positions matching TRBD1. The CDR3 has 14 residues. With V trimmed by 1 base and J by 6 bases, 3 bases remained unmatched. CDR1 is KGHSH, CDR2 LQKENI, per germline. In DNA form, the CDR3 reads TGTGCCAGCTCACCACAGGACAGGACAAACATTCAGTACTTC. Translated: CASSPQDRTNIQYF.

The chain has TRBV27 and TRBJ2-2, with 9 bases matching TRBD2. The CDR3 contains 16 residues. Per the germline V gene, CDR1 is MNHEY and CDR2 is SMNVEV (reference sequence). Trimming cost V 2 bases and J 0 bases; bases outside gene matches: 1. CDR3 DNA sequence: TGTGCCAGCAGTTTAGCGGGGGGGACGAACACCGGGGAGCTGTTTTTT. Translation: CASSLAGGTNTGELFF.